This T cell receptor (beta chain) is drawn from a study of CD8+CD57+ T cells in acquired aplastic anemia (dated by TCRdb to 2016 to 2018). In terms of the full investigation: DNA extracted from sorted CD4+ and CD8+ cells had a mean of 3.2 ug, with a range of about 0.2 to 30 ug. A CD8+CD57+ expansion meant a frequency higher than the mean frequency seen in healthy subjects. Findings and caveats that apply to the study as a whole: Roughly 30 CD8+ CDR3 sequences were shared between patients and controls but appeared highly expressed in patients and within their immunodominant clones. Between patients and healthy controls, no significant difference in CD8+ Simpson's diversity was found (P=0.060).

The patients picked for sequencing were ones in whom flow cytometry had shown an expansion of CD8+CD57+ cells. All patients had severe acquired aplastic anemia diagnosed by International Study of Aplastic Anemia and Agranulocytosis and Camitta criteria. Patients had received no therapy at the time of blood sampling. In the study, sorted CD4+ and CD8+ blood T cells from patients with severe aplastic anemia and from healthy subjects underwent deep sequencing of TCR repertoires. In the USA, patient enrollment took place under clinicaltrials.gov protocols 00001620, 01623167, 00001397, 00071045, 00081523 and 00961064. Ficoll-Paque density gradient centrifugation was used to isolate peripheral blood mononuclear cells. Before DNA extraction, CD4+ and CD8+ T cells were sorted by FACS or by magnetic beads. From the cysteine up to the phenylalanine, the CDR3 has a length of 15 residues. Only CDR3 DNA remains: 45 bases, in frame from the first base. For this chain, trimming is 3 bases at the V end and 11 bases at the J end, and the number of junction bases without a gene match is 13. Based on the germline V gene, the CDR1 and CDR2 sequences are SGDLS and YYNGEE.

This clonotype was observed a handful of times. Its target antigen remains unknown. There are no base qualities to consult, and no much larger clone falls within one base. Genomic DNA was used as template for profiling of TCR beta VDJ combinations and CDR3 sequences. An Illumina HiSeq 2000 was used for TCR repertoire sequencing. Under the source paper's analysis protocol: TRBV/TRBJ rearrangement plots, CDR3 size and DJ length profiles, and Simpson's diversity index were used to evaluate the repertoires. The most abundant DNA sequence in the deep sequencing data was defined as the immunodominant clone. CDR3 amino acid sequences were screened for sharing across subjects and compared with published repertoires and the VDJdb database. TCRdb reprocessed the public reads (quality trimming at Q25 with fastp, clone calling with MiXCR) and kept in-frame beta chains. Rows merge per CDR3 protein into single entries with the most common DNA and genes. None of the V and J calls come from the authors' own analysis; TCRdb made them. Here the sample has 270,000 or so distinct CDR3 sequences; 82% occur a single time. Of the sample, about 41% falls within the top ten clones.

The TCR originated in a human donor with aplastic anemia. Sequencing input: sorted CD4+, CD8+, or CD8+CD57+ T cells (not recorded which) from PBMCs. The chain uses TRBV9 and TRBJ1-1; 10 central bases correspond to TRBD1. This receptor carries the CDR3 CASSARDRGRDGAFF. The DNA is as follows: TGTGCCAGCAGCGCCCGGGACAGGGGACGAGACGGGGCTTTCTTT.